This TCR beta chain derives from a study of beta chain features in type 1 diabetes. Findings of the study overall: For type 1 diabetes patients, VDJ junctions showed fewer insertions and more deletions. cDNA-based sequencing might over-represent cells highly expressing TCR.

The CDR3 contains 13 residues. Germline V gene sequence: CDR1 SGHNT, CDR2 YYREEE (reference sequence). V lost 3 bases and J lost 3, with 6 bases in between. Expressed TCRB transcripts got sequenced, as all isolated RNA was reverse transcribed. The protocol was immunoSEQ multiplex PCR, while the TCRdb copy is restricted to in-frame clones and leaves out a portion. This table holds about 150,000 clones, about 9.2% found once. The sample holds a few counts of this clone. Its antigen is currently unknown. Specimen: central memory CD4+ T cells from blood. The chain combines TRBV5-4 with TRBJ2-2, with D unresolved. The sequence derives from a man aged 18 to 30 in good health. CDR3 coding DNA: TGTGCCAGCAGCTCCCTCTACACCGGGGAGCTGTTTTTT. It yields the protein CASSSLYTGELFF.